This T cell receptor beta chain came from a study of shared clonotypes between healthy human individuals (dated by TCRdb to 2020 to 2021). Turning to the overall study: A few men and two women, aged 18 to 49 years, made up the cohort. Leukapheresis yielded between about 0.85 and 9 billion PBMCs per donor. Blood TCR repertoires of about five healthy adults were deeply sequenced to estimate repertoire size and the extent of clonotype sharing between individuals. Different laboratories and diverse techniques were used to prepare libraries and sequence TCR repertoires, to increase sequencing depth and limit assay-specific biases.

This clone was found a few times. Its antigen remains unidentified. Base qualities are not recorded, but no much larger clone differs from it by a single base. The sample has other DNA sequences that encode this CDR3 too. TCR CDR3 regions were amplified from genomic DNA by multiplex PCR using the deep immunoSEQ assay. Extracted genomic DNA from each cell subset was spread evenly across all wells of several immunoSEQ 96-well plates, with each plate serving as a replicate. For unsorted PBMC, approximately 290 ng genomic DNA, equal to 30,000 or so T cell genomes, was loaded into each replicate PCR. Genomic DNA from unsorted PBMC was sequenced over ten immunoSEQ deep assay plates. Purified libraries were quantified with a Qubit 3.0 fluorometer, sized on a Bioanalyzer 2100, and re-quantified with the KAPA Library Quantification kit. Every immunoSEQ 96-well plate was sequenced on a dedicated single-read 150-cycle Illumina NextSeq 550 flow cell. Per the authors' processing: Because the immunoSEQ output held only junctional sequences and lacked quality scores, the filtering could not match the filtering applied to full-length reads. Sequences were annotated with PyIR, a Python wrapper for IgBLAST v1.9, using IMGT germline references to assign V/J genes and CDR3. Any read was removed if the V/J assignment was weak (E-value above 1e-6), the CDR3 was missing, or the read contained stop codons, out-of-frame junctions, or ambiguous translated residues. V3J clonotypes were defined as sequences sharing an identical inferred V gene, J gene, and CDR3 amino acid sequence. Percentage overlap between repertoires was computed as shared unique clonotypes divided by the size of the smaller repertoire. Three approaches were used to assess repertoire richness: RTK rarefaction, the Chao1 estimator, and Recon v2.1 estimates of unobserved clonotypes. In its TCRdb copy, this immuneACCESS table keeps in-frame sequences only and misses some clones. Where compared with another copy, unresolved V genes explain less than half of these, and the others have no known cause. V, J and clone size reflect that table, while D and trimming were determined from the DNA. The sample table lists about 600,000 clones, roughly four fifths of them with a count of one. Approximately 12% of the sample is held by the ten biggest clonotypes.

Donors were healthy HIV-negative adults with no recently reported acute infections or vaccinations. Only Caucasian adults living in Nashville, Tennessee, USA were represented among the donors. In the unsorted samples, 87 million or so PBMCs were counted, and genomic DNA was extracted using the QIAamp DNA Blood Mini kit. Blood was obtained by leukapheresis, after which PBMCs were separated by Ficoll-Histopaque density gradient centrifugation and cryopreserved in liquid nitrogen vapor phase. The V and J ends are trimmed by 1 base and 2 bases, leaving 12 bases between them. The CDR3 runs 16 amino acids, cysteine and phenylalanine included. CDR3 DNA only is kept here, 48 bases in frame from base 1. For CDR1 and CDR2, the germline V gene lists MDHEN and SYDVKM. Broader findings and caveats from the paper: The genetic and exposure-history diversity represented was limited by the small number of donors. Pairwise subsampling led to the expectation that sequencing depth would affect the degree of clonotype sharing among donors. Sampling was restricted to blood, and TCR repertoires in tissues likely differ from the TCR repertoires found in blood.

This clonotype originated in a woman aged 35 to 49 in good health. Some clones in this sample may be carry-over from other donors' samples. Sequenced material: PBMCs. Recombination joined TRBV28 with TRBJ1-5; a weak D assignment points to TRBD1 (5 bases agree). The CDR3 sequence is CASSLLRGLGNQPQHF. The DNA is as follows: TGTGCCAGCAGTTTATTGCGGGGGTTAGGCAATCAGCCCCAGCATTTT.